This T cell receptor beta chain was identified in a study of blood T cells in healthy people across ages. General study points: Researchers judged that diversity estimates from one million T cells fell short of true values. Because sorting was not performed, PBMCs prevented conclusive naive versus antigen-experienced comparison.

For the second PCR, which ran for 7 to 11 cycles, a sample-barcoded 5' primer and a J-beta primer mix were used. A template-switch adaptor with 12 random nucleotides tagged each cDNA molecule. TCRdb recomputed calls from the 5' RACE reads with MiXCR, one row per CDR3 protein. The data contain about 1.8 million distinct CDR3 sequences, roughly 49% of them singletons. Per germline, CDR1 SGHRS and CDR2 YFSETQ. V lost 3 bases and J lost 1; bases outside the gene matches: 9. The CDR3 has 18 amino acids. About this clonotype itself: Its antigen is not identified.

Every sample had a minimum of 6 million PBMCs isolated. The gene calls are TRBV5-1 and TRBJ2-5; 13 nucleotides line up with TRBD2. What was sequenced was blood. This clonotype originated in a woman between 40 and 55 years old in good health. In nucleotides, the CDR3 is TGCGCCAGCAGCTCCGGACTAGCGGGGGTAGTTAGCCAAGAGACCCAGTACTTC. Its protein is CASSSGLAGVVSQETQYF.